These 30 T cell receptor beta chains originate from one sample sequenced in a study of T cell changes during pregnancy in multiple sclerosis. The data were produced by immunoSEQ multiplex PCR, yet TCRdb's version contains in-frame clones alone and is incomplete. The sample carries about 96,000 clones, approximately 92% recorded once. Sequenced here: peripheral blood, sampled in the first trimester of pregnancy. These receptors were obtained from a female donor with multiple sclerosis, enrolled in a pregnancy study.

This sequence joins TRBV7-9 and TRBJ2-7; TRBD2 agrees at 8 bases. Per germline, CDR1 SEHNR and CDR2 FQNEAQ (reference sequence). V was clipped by 2 bases and J by 5 bases; unmatched bases: 11. This CDR3 contains 16 residues. In DNA form, the CDR3 reads TGTGCCAGCAGCTTAATTCCAGCGGGAGACGGAGACGAGCAGTACTTC. Amino acid sequence: CASSLIPAGDGDEQYF.

This clone was detected only once. The rearrangement uses TRBV2 and TRBJ2-1, with D possibly being TRBD1 (5 bases). CDR1 and CDR2 (germline): SNHLY, FYNNEI. The CDR3 loop spans 14 amino acids. V was trimmed by 5 bases and J by 3 bases, leaving 11 bases between them. The CDR3 nucleotides read TGTGCCAGCAGTATCCTCGACAGCTACAATGAGCAGTTCTTC. The encoded protein is CASSILDSYNEQFF.

The chain is built from TRBV7-9 and TRBJ1-3; TRBD1 matches 7 bases. Trimming removed 0 bases from V and 4 bases from J; junction bases left unmatched: 3. CDR1 is SEHNR, CDR2 FQNEAQ, per germline (reference sequence). The CDR3 length is 15 residues. The CDR3 nucleotides are TGTGCCAGCAGCTTAGCGACGGGACAGGGAAACACCATATATTTT. Translation: CASSLATGQGNTIYF.

This rearrangement joins TRBV28 to TRBJ2-7; maybe TRBD2 (6 bases). The CDR3 loop spans 14 amino acids. The germline gives CDR1 MDHEN, CDR2 SYDVKM. V was clipped by 1 base and J by 5 bases, with 12 bases between them. The CDR3 protein is CASSLFVGTHEQYF. CDR3 in DNA: TGTGCCAGCAGTTTATTTGTAGGGACTCACGAGCAGTACTTC.

This chain uses TRBV5-6 with TRBJ2-7; D is perhaps TRBD2 (5 bases). CDR1 and CDR2 (germline): SGHDT, YYEEEE. V was pared by 2 bases and J by 5 bases, with 11 bases between. The CDR3 is 13 residues long. CDR3 nucleotides: TGTGCCAGCAGCTTTCGGGGTATCAACGAGCAGTACTTC. Residues: CASSFRGINEQYF.

The CDR3 loop reads CASSKGLASGHEQYF. The CDR3 DNA is TGTGCCAGTAGTAAGGGACTAGCGAGCGGGCACGAGCAGTACTTC. This sequence joins TRBV19 and TRBJ2-7; 10 positions agree with TRBD2. Germline CDR1 LNHDA, CDR2 SQIVND (reference sequence). The CDR3 loop spans 15 amino acids. The V and J ends lost 4 bases and 5 bases, in that order; junction bases with no gene match: 8.

This chain joins TRBV19 and TRBJ2-1, with a weak D call TRBD2 (6 bases). Germline V gene sequence: CDR1 LNHDA, CDR2 SQIVND (reference sequence). The length of the CDR3 is 15 residues. Trimming shortened V by 0 bases and J by 5 bases, and 11 bases separated the two germline ends. The chain's CDR3 is CASSIDSSVHNEQFF. DNA of the CDR3: TGTGCCAGTAGTATAGATTCTAGCGTCCACAATGAGCAGTTCTTC.

The rearrangement uses TRBV27 and TRBJ2-1, with TRBD2 matching 12 bases. Germline CDR1 MNHEY, CDR2 SMNVEV (reference sequence). This CDR3 has 17 amino acids. J gave up 6 bases and V 4 bases, and 10 bases lay outside the gene matches. CDR3 nucleotide sequence: TGTGCCAGCAGTTCCCCCGGCAGACTAGCGGGAGTCAATGAGCAGTTCTTC. Translated: CASSSPGRLAGVNEQFF.

CDR3 protein: CASSEAFTGTYEQYF. In DNA, the CDR3 is TGTGCCAGCAGTGAAGCTTTTACAGGTACCTACGAGCAGTACTTC. The chain carries TRBV6-1 and TRBJ2-7, with a weak D call TRBD1 (5 bases). From germline, CDR1 is MNHNS and CDR2 SASEGT. The CDR3 spans 15 residues. Trimming shortened V by 0 bases and J by 2 bases, and 11 bases separated the two germline ends.

J is TRBJ1-2 and V is TRBV7-9; possible D gene TRBD1, 6 bases. Germline-derived CDR1 and CDR2 are SEHNR and FQNEAQ (reference sequence). V lost 5 bases and J 4 bases, leaving 20 bases between the germline ends. The CDR3 contains 16 residues. The DNA for the CDR3 is TGTGCCAGCAGCCCTACAGGACAGACGTCAAGCTATGGCTACACCTTC. It yields the protein CASSPTGQTSSYGYTF.

The rearrangement uses TRBV5-1 and TRBJ1-1; D is perhaps TRBD1 (6 bases). Trimming stripped 4 bases from V and 8 bases from J, with 15 bases between. Germline CDR1 SGHRS, CDR2 YFSETQ. The CDR3 is 13 residues long. The CDR3 loop is CASSADRIAEAFF. The CDR3 nucleotides read TGCGCCAGCAGCGCAGACAGGATTGCCGAAGCTTTCTTT.

This chain links TRBV27 with TRBJ1-5; 7 bases map to TRBD1. The CDR3 has 13 amino acids. Germline assignment: CDR1 MNHEY and CDR2 SMNVEV (reference sequence). J gave up 5 bases and V 3 bases, and 1 base lay outside the gene matches. The CDR3 DNA reads TGTGCCAGCAGTTTTCAGGGGGATCAGCCCCAGCATTTT. As protein: CASSFQGDQPQHF.

The chain carries TRBV18 and TRBJ2-2; 11 nucleotides match TRBD1. Germline CDR1 reads KGHSH; CDR2 reads LQKENI. This CDR3 has 17 residues. The J segment lost 0 bases and the V segment lost 2 bases, leaving 2 bases of the junction unmatched. CDR3 in amino acids: CASSPRTGGPNTGELFF. The CDR3 DNA is TGTGCCAGCTCACCAAGGACAGGGGGCCCGAACACCGGGGAGCTGTTTTTT. Full variable domain (missing parts from reference TRBV18 and TRBJ2-2): NAGVMQNPRHLVRRRGQEARLRCSPMKGHSHVYWYRQLPEEGLKFMVYLQKENIIDESGMPKERFSAEFPKEGPSILRIQQVVRGDSAAYFCASSPRTGGPNTGELFFGEGSRLTVL.

The V and J genes are TRBV7-9 and TRBJ2-5, with D perhaps TRBD2 (6 bases). Germline V gene sequence: CDR1 SEHNR, CDR2 FQNEAQ (reference sequence). The CDR3 extends over 15 amino acids. The V end lost 5 bases, the J end lost 2 bases, and 15 bases lay between the germline ends. The CDR3 DNA is TGTGCCAGCAGCGATTCCCTGGCGGGGCAAGAGACCCAGTACTTC. It encodes CASSDSLAGQETQYF.

V and J are TRBV28 and TRBJ1-2; possibly TRBD1 for D (6 bases). The CDR3 has 16 amino acids. The ends were cut back, 2 bases at V and 5 bases at J, with 18 bases in the middle. From germline, CDR1 is MDHEN and CDR2 SYDVKM. CDR3 amino acids: CASSLAGGPNLYGYTF. In nucleotides, the CDR3 is TGTGCCAGCAGTTTAGCCGGGGGGCCGAACCTATATGGCTACACCTTC.

The CDR3 is CASSYSRLGGETQYF. In DNA form, the CDR3 reads TGTGCCAGCAGTTACTCGAGACTAGGTGGGGAGACCCAGTACTTC. The chain combines TRBV6-5 with TRBJ2-5, with D maybe TRBD2 (6 bases). V was clipped by 0 bases and J by 5 bases, with 13 bases between them. The CDR3 sequence is 15 residues long. CDR1 MNHEY and CDR2 SVGAGI come from the germline V gene.

The chain has TRBV4-3 and TRBJ1-5; TRBD1 aligns across 7 bases. Trimming cost V 2 bases and J 6 bases; bases outside gene matches: 7. Germline CDR1 reads LGHNA; CDR2 reads YSLEER. The CDR3 has 15 residues. As DNA, the CDR3 is TGCGCCAGCAGCCAAAACAGGGGACCGGGTCAGCCCCAGCATTTT. Encoded protein: CASSQNRGPGQPQHF.

This CDR3 is CASRLGGGSYNEQFF. CDR3 nucleotides: TGTGCAAGTCGCTTAGGCGGGGGTTCCTACAATGAGCAGTTCTTC. The chain joins TRBV12-2 to TRBJ2-1; the table's TRBD2 call for D was not verified on the DNA. TRBV12-2 is tagged as a pseudogene. The CDR3 extends over 15 amino acids.

This chain joins TRBV7-9 and TRBJ2-7; 9 bases line up with TRBD2. Germline lookup yields CDR1 SEHNR and CDR2 FQNEAQ (reference sequence). V trimming: 6 bases; J trimming: 3 bases; junction bases outside the gene matches: 9. The CDR3 consists of 15 residues. The CDR3 DNA reads as TGTGCCAGCAGTCCTCCCAGCGGGAGGTACTACGAGCAGTACTTC. It yields the protein CASSPPSGRYYEQYF.

The gene calls are TRBV6-6 and TRBJ1-1; D ambiguous. CDR1 and CDR2 (germline): MNHNY, SVGAGI (reference sequence). The CDR3 has 10 residues. The V end was cut by 6 bases, the J end by 7 bases, with 6 bases between. This CDR3 is CASSGLEAFF. CDR3 DNA sequence: TGTGCCAGCAGCGGACTTGAAGCTTTCTTT.

V usage is TRBV7-8 and J usage is TRBJ2-7, with 9 bases matching TRBD2. Germline V lookup: CDR1 SGHVS, CDR2 FQNEAQ. V lost 5 bases to trimming and J lost 6 bases; unmatched junction nucleotides: 8. The length of the CDR3 is 14 residues. The CDR3 DNA sequence: TGTGCCAGCAGCCTTCTCCTAGCGGGAACCGAGCAGTACTTC. It is translated as CASSLLLAGTEQYF.

The chain employs TRBV6-6 and TRBJ2-1, with no clear D. Germline CDR1 reads MNHNY; CDR2 reads SVGAGI (reference sequence). Trimming stripped 0 bases from V and 0 bases from J, with 9 bases between. The CDR3 totals 16 residues. The CDR3 reads CASSYSLRSSYNEQFF. Written as DNA, the CDR3 is TGTGCCAGCAGTTACTCCTTGCGGAGCTCCTACAATGAGCAGTTCTTC.

This clone has only one observation. This chain joins TRBV28 and TRBJ1-3; TRBD1 agrees at 7 bases. CDR1 and CDR2 (germline): MDHEN, SYDVKM. Trimming removed 6 bases from V and 9 bases from J; junction bases left unmatched: 8. This CDR3 comprises 13 residues. The CDR3 sequence is CASSTNRGSTIYF. In DNA form, the CDR3 reads TGTGCCAGCAGCACCAACAGGGGATCCACCATATATTTT.

The chain recombines TRBV11-1 with TRBJ2-7; 7 bases map to TRBD2. J lost 1 base, V lost 6 bases, and 6 bases had no gene match. CDR1 SGHAT and CDR2 FQDESV come from the germline V gene (reference sequence). The CDR3 length is 14 residues. The CDR3: CASSRKAGSYEQYF. CDR3 in DNA: TGTGCCAGCAGTCGGAAAGCGGGGTCCTACGAGCAGTACTTC.

The J gene is TRBJ2-7, the V gene TRBV28, with 10 bases identical to TRBD2. V lost 5 bases and J lost 2; bases outside the gene matches: 15. CDR1 is MDHEN and CDR2 is SYDVKM in the germline V gene. This CDR3 has 18 residues. The CDR3 DNA reads TGTGCCAGCAGTCCTCCGGGACTAGCGCAGCTCAGACCCTACGAGCAGTACTTC. Translating gives CASSPPGLAQLRPYEQYF. Combining the CDR3 with reference TRBV28 and TRBJ2-7 gives the whole variable domain DVKVTQSSRYLVKRTGEKVFLECVQDMDHENMFWYRQDPGLGLRLIYFSYDVKMKEKGDIPEGYSVSREKKERFSLILESASTNQTSMYLCASSPPGLAQLRPYEQYFGPGTRLTVT.

This chain uses TRBV6-5 with TRBJ2-4, with TRBD1 as a possible D gene (6 bases). The V end lost 6 bases, the J end lost 5 bases, and 14 bases lay between the germline ends. The germline V gene has CDR1 MNHEY and CDR2 SVGAGI. This CDR3 spans 14 amino acids. CDR3 sequence: CASSEQGSENIQYF. In DNA, the CDR3 is TGTGCCAGCAGCGAACAGGGTAGCGAAAACATTCAGTACTTC.

The chain carries TRBV4-1 and TRBJ2-3; tentative D call: TRBD2 (5 bases). This CDR3 contains 16 residues. V gave up 0 bases and J gave up 0 bases, with 10 bases separating them. Germline CDR1 and CDR2: MGHRA and YSYEKL. The CDR3, as DNA: TGCGCCAGCAGCCAAGAGGGCGGGCGTAGCACAGATACGCAGTATTTT. Its translation is CASSQEGGRSTDTQYF.

The chain links TRBV4-3 to TRBJ1-4; D unresolved. Deletions cut 1 base from V and 4 bases from J, with 28 bases between. CDR1 and CDR2 from the germline V gene are LGHNA and YSLEER. CDR3 length: 21 residues. CDR3 DNA sequence: TGCGCCAGCAGCCAAGGACCTCGGCTCCACATTCTGCGGGGAGGTAATGAAAAACTGTTTTTT. This sequence encodes CASSQGPRLHILRGGNEKLFF.

The rearrangement joins TRBV28 to TRBJ2-7; D is perhaps TRBD2 (7 bases). The CDR3 extends over 15 amino acids. In germline, CDR1 is MDHEN, CDR2 SYDVKM. The ends were cut back, 6 bases at V and 3 bases at J, with 18 bases in the middle. The CDR3 here is CASSPPGGLSYEQYF. CDR3 nucleotide sequence: TGTGCCAGCAGCCCCCCCGGGGGGCTAAGCTACGAGCAGTACTTC.

The table lists this clone with a count of one. The rearrangement links TRBV5-1 to TRBJ2-7; 11 nucleotides align to TRBD1. Trimming took 4 bases from V and 2 from J; bases not matched to a gene: 5. Germline V gene sequence: CDR1 SGHRS, CDR2 YFSETQ. This CDR3 has 15 amino acids. The CDR3 here is CASSGGQGGAYEQYF. The DNA for the CDR3 is TGCGCCAGCAGCGGGGGACAGGGGGGGGCCTACGAGCAGTACTTC.